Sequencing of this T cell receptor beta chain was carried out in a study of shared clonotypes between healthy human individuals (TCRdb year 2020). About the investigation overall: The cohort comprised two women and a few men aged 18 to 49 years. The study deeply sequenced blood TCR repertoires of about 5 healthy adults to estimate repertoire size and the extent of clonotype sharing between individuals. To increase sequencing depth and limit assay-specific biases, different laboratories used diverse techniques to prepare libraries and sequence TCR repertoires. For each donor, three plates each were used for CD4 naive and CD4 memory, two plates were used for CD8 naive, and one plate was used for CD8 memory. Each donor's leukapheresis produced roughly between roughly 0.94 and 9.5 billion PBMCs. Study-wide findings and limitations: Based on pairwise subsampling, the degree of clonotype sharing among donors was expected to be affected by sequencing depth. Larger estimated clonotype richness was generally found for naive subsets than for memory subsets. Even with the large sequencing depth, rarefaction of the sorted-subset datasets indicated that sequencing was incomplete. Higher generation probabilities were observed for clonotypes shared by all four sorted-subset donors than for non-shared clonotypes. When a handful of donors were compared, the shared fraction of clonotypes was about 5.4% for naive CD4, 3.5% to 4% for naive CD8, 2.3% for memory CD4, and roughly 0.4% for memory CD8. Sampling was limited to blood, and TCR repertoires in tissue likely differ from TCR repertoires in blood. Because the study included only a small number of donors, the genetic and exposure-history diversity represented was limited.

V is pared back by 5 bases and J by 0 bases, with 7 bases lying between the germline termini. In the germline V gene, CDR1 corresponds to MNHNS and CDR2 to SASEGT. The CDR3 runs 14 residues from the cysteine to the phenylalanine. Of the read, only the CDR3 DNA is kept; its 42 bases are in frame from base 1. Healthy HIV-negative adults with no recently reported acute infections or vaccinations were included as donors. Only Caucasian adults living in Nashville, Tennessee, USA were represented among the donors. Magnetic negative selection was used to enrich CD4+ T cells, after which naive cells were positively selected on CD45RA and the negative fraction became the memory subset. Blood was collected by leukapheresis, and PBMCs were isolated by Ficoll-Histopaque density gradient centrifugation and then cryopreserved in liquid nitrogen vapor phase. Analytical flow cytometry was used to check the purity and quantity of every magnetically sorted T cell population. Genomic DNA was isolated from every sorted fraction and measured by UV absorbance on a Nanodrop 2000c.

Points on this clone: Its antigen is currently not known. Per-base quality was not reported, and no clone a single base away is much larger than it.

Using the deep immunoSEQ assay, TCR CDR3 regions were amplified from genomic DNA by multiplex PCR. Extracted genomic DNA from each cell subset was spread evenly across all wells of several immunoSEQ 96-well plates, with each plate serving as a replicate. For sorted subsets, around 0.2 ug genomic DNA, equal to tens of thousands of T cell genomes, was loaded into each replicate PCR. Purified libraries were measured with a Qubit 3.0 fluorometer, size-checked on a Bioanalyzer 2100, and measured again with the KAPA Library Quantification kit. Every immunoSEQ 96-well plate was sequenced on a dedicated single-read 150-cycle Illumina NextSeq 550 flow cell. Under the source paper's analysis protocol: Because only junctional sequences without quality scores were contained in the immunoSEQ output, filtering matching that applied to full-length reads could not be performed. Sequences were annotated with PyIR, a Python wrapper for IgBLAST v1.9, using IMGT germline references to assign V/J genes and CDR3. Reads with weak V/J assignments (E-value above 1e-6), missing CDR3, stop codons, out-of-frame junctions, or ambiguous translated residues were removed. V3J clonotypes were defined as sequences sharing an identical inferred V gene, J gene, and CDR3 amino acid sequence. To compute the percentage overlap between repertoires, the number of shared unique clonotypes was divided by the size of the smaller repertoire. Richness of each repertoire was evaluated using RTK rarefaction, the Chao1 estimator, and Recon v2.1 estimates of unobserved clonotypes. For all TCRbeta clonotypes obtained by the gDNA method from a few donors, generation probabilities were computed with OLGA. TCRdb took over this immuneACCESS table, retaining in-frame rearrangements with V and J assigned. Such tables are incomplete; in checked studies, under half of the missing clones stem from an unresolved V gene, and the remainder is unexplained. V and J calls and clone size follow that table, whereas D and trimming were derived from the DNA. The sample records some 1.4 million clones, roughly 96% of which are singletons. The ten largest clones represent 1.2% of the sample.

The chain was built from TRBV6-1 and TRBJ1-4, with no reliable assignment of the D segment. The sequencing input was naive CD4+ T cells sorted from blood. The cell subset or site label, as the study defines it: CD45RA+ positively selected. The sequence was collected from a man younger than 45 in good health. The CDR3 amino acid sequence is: CASSHVATNEKLFF. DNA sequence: TGTGCCAGCAGTCACGTGGCAACTAATGAAAAACTGTTTTTT.